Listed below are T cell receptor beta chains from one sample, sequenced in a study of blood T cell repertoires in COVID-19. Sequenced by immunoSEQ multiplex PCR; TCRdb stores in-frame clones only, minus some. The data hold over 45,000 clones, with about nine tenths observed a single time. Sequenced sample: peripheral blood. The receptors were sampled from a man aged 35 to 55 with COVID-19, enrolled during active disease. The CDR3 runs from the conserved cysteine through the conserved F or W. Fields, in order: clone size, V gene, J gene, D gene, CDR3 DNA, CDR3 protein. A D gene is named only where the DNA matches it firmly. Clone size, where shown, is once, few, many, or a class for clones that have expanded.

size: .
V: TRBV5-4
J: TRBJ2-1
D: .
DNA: TGTGCCAGCAGCGTACCCGTCGGACTCCCGGCCAGCGGACAGTTCTTC
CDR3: CASSVPVGLPASGQFF

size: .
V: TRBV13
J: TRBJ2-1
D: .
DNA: TGTGCCAGCAGAGTCCCCCGGGTGGCGGACACCTACAATGAGCAGTTCTTC
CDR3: CASRVPRVADTYNEQFF

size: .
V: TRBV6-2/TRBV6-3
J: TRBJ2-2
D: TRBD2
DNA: TGTGCCAGCAGTTACCGGGGGACTAGCTGGAACACCGGGGAGCTGTTTTTT
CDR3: CASSYRGTSWNTGELFF

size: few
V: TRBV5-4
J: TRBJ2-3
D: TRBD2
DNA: TGTGCCAGCAGCTTGGAGGCTAGAGGGAGGGGAACAGATACGCAGTATTTT
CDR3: CASSLEARGRGTDTQYF

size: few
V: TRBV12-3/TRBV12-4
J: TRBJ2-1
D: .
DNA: TGTGCCAGCAGCCCAGACTACAATGAGCAGTTCTTC
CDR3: CASSPDYNEQFF

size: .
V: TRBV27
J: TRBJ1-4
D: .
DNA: TGTGCCAGCAGTTCCAACTCTAACAGGGTTAATGAAAAACTGTTTTTT
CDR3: CASSSNSNRVNEKLFF

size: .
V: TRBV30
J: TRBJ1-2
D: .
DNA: TGTGCCTGGGAGACCCGCGACGGGGGGGATTATGGCTACACCTTC
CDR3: CAWETRDGGDYGYTF

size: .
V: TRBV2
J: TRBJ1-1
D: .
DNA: TGTGCCAGCACGAGAGAGAACACTGAAGCTTTCTTT
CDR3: CASTRENTEAFF

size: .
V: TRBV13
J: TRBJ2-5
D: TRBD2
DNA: TGTGCCAGCAGCTCCACCCTAGCGGGGCCAAGTTTGGAGACCCAGTACTTC
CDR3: CASSSTLAGPSLETQYF

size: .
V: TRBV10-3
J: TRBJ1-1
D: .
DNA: TGTGCCATCAGTGAACCGGGGAAGAAGAACACTGAAGCTTTCTTT
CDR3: CAISEPGKKNTEAFF

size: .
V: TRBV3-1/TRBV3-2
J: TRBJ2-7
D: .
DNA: TGTGCCAGCAGCCAAGACAGGGACTTCTCCTACGAGCAGTACTTC
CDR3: CASSQDRDFSYEQYF

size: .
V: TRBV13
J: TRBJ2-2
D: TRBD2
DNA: TGTGCCAGCACCAGCGCGGCTAGCGGGATTTTGGGCGGGGAGCTGTTTTTT
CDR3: CASTSAASGILGGELFF

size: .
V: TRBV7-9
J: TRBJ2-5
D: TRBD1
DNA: TGTGCCAGCAGCTTAGCAGGGGGCAGGGAGACCCAGTACTTC
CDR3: CASSLAGGRETQYF

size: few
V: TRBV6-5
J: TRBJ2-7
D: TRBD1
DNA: TGTGCCAGCAGACTGGACAGGGTCGGGGAGCAGTACTTC
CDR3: CASRLDRVGEQYF

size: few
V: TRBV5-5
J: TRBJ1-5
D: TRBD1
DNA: TGTGCCAGCAGCCCAGGGACAGGGAGCAATCAGCCCCAGCATTTT
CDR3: CASSPGTGSNQPQHF

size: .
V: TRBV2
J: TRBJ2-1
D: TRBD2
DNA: TGTGCCAGCAGTTCACCCGCTGGGACTAGCGACTACAATGAGCAGTTCTTC
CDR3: CASSSPAGTSDYNEQFF

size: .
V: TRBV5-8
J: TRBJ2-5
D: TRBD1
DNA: TGTGCCAGCACCGACAGGGGCGGAGAAGAGACCCAGTACTTC
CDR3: CASTDRGGEETQYF

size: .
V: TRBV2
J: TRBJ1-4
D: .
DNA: TGTGCCAGCAGTGCGGAGGCCAGCCTTAATGAAAAACTGTTTTTT
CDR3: CASSAEASLNEKLFF

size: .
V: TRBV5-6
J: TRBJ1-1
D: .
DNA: TGTGCCAGCAGCTTGGAGCAGGGACATAAATACACTGAAGCTTTCTTT
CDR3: CASSLEQGHKYTEAFF

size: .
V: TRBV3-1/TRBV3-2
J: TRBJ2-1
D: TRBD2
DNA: TGTGCCAGCAGCCAAGAGGCTGGGACTAGCGGTACCAGGGGCAATGAGCAGTTCTTC
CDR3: CASSQEAGTSGTRGNEQFF

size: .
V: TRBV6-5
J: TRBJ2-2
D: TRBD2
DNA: TGTGCCAGCACCCGAGCGGGGGGGAGGACCGGGGAGCTGTTTTTT
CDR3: CASTRAGGRTGELFF

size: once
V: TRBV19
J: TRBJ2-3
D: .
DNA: TGTGCCAGTAGCCGTTTACCGGGTCCCTCCACGGATACGCAGTATTTT
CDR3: CASSRLPGPSTDTQYF

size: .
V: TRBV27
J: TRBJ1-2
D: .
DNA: TGTGCCAGCAGTTTATGGCGGGGCGACTATGGCTACACCTTC
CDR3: CASSLWRGDYGYTF

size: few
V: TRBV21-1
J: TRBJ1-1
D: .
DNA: TGTGCCAGCAGCAAAGTGAAGACAGGGGGCGACAGCACTGAAGCTTTCTTT
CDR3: CASSKVKTGGDSTEAFF

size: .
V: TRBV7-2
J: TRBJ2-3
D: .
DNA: TGTGCCAGCAGCTTTTCAGGGGGCACAGATACGCAGTATTTT
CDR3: CASSFSGGTDTQYF

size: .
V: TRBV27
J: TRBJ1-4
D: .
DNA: TGTGCCAGCAGTTTTAACAGCCCTAATGAAAAACTGTTTTTT
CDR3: CASSFNSPNEKLFF

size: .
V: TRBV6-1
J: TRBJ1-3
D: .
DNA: TGTGCCAGCAGTGAAGATGGACTGAAACCTGGAAACACCATATATTTT
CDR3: CASSEDGLKPGNTIYF

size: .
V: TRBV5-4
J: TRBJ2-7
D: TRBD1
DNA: TGTGCCAGCAGTTACGACAGGGGGCTGGTCGAGCAGTACTTC
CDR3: CASSYDRGLVEQYF

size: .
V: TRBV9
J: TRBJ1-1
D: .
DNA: TGTGCCAGCGTTCGCGGGACGGCGAACACTGAAGCTTTCTTT
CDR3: CASVRGTANTEAFF

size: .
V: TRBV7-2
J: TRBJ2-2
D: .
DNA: TGTGCCAGCAGCTTAGATAATCGGGTAACCGGGGAGCTGTTTTTT
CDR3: CASSLDNRVTGELFF

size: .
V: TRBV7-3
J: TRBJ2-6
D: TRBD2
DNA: TGTGCCAGCAGCCCCGATAGCGGGGGGGCGGGTTCTGGGGCCAACGTCCTGACTTTC
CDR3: CASSPDSGGAGSGANVLTF

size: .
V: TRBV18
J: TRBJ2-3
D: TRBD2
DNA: TGTGCCAGCTCATTTCCGGGACTAGCGGCTAGCACAGATACGCAGTATTTT
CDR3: CASSFPGLAASTDTQYF

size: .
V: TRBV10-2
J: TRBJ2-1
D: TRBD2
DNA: TGCGCCAGCAGTTGGACTAGCGGGGGGGCAGGGAATGAGCAGTTCTTC
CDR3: CASSWTSGGAGNEQFF

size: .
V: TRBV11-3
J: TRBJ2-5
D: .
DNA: TGTGCCAGCGGAATGGACAGCATAGGGCGGGAGACCCAGTACTTC
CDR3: CASGMDSIGRETQYF

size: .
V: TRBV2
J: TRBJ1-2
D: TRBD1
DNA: TGTGCCAGTCAGACAGGGCACTATGGCTACACCTTC
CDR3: CASQTGHYGYTF